This TCR beta chain was captured by sequencing in a study of T cell repertoires in cytomegalovirus infection. Germline CDR1 is SNHLY and CDR2 is FYNNEI. This CDR3 has 12 residues. The V end was cut by 4 bases, the J end by 3 bases, with 7 bases between. From the reads, TCRdb called clonotypes with MiXCR, one entry per CDR3 protein. The sample has some 400,000 distinct CDR3 sequences, 25% to 40% seen once. General study results and limits: CMV carriers with the relevant HLA were identified by cumulative public TCR beta family frequency.

Turning to this clonotype: Its cognate antigen is unknown.

The chain carries TRBV2 and TRBJ2-7; D not certain. Sample: PBMCs. The clonotype comes from a human donor in good health (CMV status not recorded). Some clones in this sample may be carry-over from other donors' samples. CDR3 region: CASSGLGYEQYF. For the CDR3, the DNA is TGTGCCAGCAGTGGGTTGGGCTACGAGCAGTACTTC.